The TCR beta chain described here comes from a study of blood T cell repertoires in COVID-19. Overall study context: Sites in the United States, Italy and Spain provided acute and convalescent COVID-19 samples. T cells, B-cell-depleted T cells, or PBMCs provided the cDNA or gDNA that served as material.

This table comes from immunoSEQ multiplex PCR, and its TCRdb copy is limited to in-frame clones, with some not included. Among about 240,000 clones listed, around 90% were seen once. Germline lookup yields CDR1 MRHNA and CDR2 SNTAGT. Unmatched junction bases numbered 12, after V lost 4 bases and J lost 4 bases. The CDR3 is 18 amino acids. The chain has TRBV6-4 and TRBJ2-6, with TRBD1 identical over 8 bases. The sample comprised peripheral blood. This TCR derives from a man aged 55 to 70 who had recovered from COVID-19. CDR3 region: CASSAGTGLLLGANVLTF. DNA of the CDR3: TGTGCCAGCAGTGCCGGGACAGGCCTCTTATTGGGGGCCAACGTCCTGACTTTC.